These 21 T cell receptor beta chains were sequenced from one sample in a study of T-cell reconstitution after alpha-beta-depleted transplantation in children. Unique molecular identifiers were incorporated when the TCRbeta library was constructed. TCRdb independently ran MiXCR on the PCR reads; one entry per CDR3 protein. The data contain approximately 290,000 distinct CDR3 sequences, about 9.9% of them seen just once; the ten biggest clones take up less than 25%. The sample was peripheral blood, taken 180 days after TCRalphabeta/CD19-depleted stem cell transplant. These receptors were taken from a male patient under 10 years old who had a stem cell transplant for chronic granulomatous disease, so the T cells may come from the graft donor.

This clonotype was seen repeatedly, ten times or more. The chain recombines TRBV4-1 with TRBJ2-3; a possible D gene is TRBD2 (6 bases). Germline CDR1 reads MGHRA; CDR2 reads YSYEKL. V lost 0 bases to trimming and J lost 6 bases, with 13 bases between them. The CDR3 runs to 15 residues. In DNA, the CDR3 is TGCGCCAGCAGCCAAGAGGCCAAGGGAGGTGATACGCAGTATTTT. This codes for CASSQEAKGGDTQYF.

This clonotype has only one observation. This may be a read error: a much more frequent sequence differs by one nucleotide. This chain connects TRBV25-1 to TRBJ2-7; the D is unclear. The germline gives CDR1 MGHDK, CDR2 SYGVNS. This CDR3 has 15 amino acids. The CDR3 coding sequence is TGTGCCTGCAGTGGCACACTCAAGAGCTCCTACGAGCAGTACTTC. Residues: CACSGTLKSSYEQYF.

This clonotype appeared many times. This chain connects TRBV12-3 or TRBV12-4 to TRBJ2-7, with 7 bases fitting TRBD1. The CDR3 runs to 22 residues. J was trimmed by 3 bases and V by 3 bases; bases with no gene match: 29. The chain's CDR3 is CASSFFYTSGPEGRRTGYEQYF. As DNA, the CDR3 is TGTGCCAGCAGTTTCTTCTACACCTCTGGCCCCGAGGGCCGAAGGACAGGCTACGAGCAGTACTTC.

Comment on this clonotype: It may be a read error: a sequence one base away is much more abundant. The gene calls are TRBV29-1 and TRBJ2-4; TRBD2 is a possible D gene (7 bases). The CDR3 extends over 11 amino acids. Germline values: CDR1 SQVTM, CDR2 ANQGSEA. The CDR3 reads CSVRGGNILYF. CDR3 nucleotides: TGCAGCGTTAGGGGGGGAAACATTCTGTACTTC.

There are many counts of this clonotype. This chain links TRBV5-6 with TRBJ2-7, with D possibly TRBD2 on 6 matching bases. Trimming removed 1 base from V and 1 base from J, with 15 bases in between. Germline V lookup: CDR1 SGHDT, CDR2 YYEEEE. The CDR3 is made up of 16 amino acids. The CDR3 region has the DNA TGTGCCAGCAGCTTGACGCCGGGACTCATTTCCTACGAGCAGTACTTC. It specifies CASSLTPGLISYEQYF.

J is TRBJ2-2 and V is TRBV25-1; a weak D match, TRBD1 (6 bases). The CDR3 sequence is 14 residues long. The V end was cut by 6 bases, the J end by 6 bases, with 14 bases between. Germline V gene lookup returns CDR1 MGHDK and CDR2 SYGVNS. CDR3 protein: CASRTGSWAGELFF. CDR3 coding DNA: TGTGCCAGCAGAACAGGGAGCTGGGCCGGGGAGCTGTTTTTT.

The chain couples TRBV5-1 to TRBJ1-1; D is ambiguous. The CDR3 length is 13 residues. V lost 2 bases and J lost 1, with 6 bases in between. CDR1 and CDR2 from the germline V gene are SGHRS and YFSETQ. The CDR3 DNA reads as TGCGCCAGCAGCTTAGAATCGAACACTGAAGCTTTCTTT. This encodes CASSLESNTEAFF. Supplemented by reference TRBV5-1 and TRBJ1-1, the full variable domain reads KAGVTQTPRYLIKTRGQQVTLSCSPISGHRSVSWYQQTPGQGLQFLFEYFSETQRNKGNFPGRFSGRQFSNSRSEMNVSTLELGDSALYLCASSLESNTEAFFGQGTRLTVV.

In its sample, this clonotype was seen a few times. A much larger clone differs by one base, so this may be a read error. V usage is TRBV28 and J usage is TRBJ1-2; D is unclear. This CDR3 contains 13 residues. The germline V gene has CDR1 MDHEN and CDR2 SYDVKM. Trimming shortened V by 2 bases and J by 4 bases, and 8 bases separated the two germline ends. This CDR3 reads CASSLMKPYGYTF. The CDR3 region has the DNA TGTGCCAGCAGTTTAATGAAACCCTATGGCTACACCTTC.

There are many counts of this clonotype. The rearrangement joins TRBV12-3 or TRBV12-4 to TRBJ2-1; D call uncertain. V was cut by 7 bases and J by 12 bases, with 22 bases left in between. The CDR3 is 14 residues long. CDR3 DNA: TGTGCCAGCATCGGGTTCCTGGCATCTCGGGTGCAGTTCTTC. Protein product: CASIGFLASRVQFF.

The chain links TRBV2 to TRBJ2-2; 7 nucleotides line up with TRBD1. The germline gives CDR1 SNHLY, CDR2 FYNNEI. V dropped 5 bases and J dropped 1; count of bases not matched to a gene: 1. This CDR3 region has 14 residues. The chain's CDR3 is CASSRQGNTGELFF. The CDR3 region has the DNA TGTGCCAGCAGTCGACAGGGGAACACCGGGGAGCTGTTTTTT.

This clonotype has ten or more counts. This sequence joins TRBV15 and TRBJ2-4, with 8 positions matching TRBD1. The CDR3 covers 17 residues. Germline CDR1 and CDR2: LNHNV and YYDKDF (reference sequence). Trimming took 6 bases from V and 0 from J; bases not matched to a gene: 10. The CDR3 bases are TGTGCCACCAGTACCAACACAGGGGGTAGAGCCAAAAACATTCAGTACTTC. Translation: CATSTNTGGRAKNIQYF. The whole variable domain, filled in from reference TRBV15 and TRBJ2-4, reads DAMVIQNPRYQVTQFGKPVTLSCSQTLNHNVMYWYQQKSSQAPKLLFHYYDKDFNNEADTPDNFQSRRPNTSFCFLDIRSPGLGDTAMYLCATSTNTGGRAKNIQYFGAGTRLSVL.

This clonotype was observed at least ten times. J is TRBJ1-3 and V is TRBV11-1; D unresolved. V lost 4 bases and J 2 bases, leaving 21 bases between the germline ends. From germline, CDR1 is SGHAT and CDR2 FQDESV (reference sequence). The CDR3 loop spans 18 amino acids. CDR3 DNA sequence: TGTGCCAGCAGCTCGTCTAGACCCTCATCGATCACTGGAAACACCATATATTTT. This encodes CASSSSRPSSITGNTIYF.

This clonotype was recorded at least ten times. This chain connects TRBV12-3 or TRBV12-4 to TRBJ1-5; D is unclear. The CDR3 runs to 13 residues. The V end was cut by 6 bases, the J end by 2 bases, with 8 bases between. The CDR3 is CASSFGGNQPQHF. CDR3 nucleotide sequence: TGTGCCAGCAGCTTCGGGGGCAATCAGCCCCAGCATTTT.

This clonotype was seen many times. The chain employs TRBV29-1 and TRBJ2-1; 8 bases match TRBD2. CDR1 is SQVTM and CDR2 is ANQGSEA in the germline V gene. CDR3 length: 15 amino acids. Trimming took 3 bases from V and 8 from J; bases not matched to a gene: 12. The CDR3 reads CSVDWNREGIDEQFF. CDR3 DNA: TGCAGCGTTGACTGGAACCGGGAGGGGATTGATGAGCAGTTCTTC.

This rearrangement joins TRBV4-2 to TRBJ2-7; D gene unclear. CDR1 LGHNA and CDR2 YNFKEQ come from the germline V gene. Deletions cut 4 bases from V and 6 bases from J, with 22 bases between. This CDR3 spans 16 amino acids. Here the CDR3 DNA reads TGTGCCAGCAGCCCGAGGCTCTGGTACAACCTAGGCGAGCAGTACTTC. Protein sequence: CASSPRLWYNLGEQYF.

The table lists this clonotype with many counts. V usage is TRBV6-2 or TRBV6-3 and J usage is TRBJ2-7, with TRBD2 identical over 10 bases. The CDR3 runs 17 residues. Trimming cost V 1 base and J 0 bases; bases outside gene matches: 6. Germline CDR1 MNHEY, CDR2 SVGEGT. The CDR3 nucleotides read TGTGCCAGCAGTTACTACCGGACTAGCGGATTCTCCTACGAGCAGTACTTC. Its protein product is CASSYYRTSGFSYEQYF.

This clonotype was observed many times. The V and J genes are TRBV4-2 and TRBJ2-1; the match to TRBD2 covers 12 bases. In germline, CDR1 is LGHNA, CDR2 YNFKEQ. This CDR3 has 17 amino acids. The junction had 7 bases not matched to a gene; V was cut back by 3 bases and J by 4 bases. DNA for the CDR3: TGTGCCAGCAGCCAGCTTACTAGCGGGAGGAATTACAATGAGCAGTTCTTC. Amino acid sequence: CASSQLTSGRNYNEQFF.

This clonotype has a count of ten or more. For the CDR3, the DNA is TGCGCCAGCAGCTTGCGTCCAGGAGTTCTGAACACTGAAGCTTTCTTT. This translates into CASSLRPGVLNTEAFF. V usage is TRBV5-1 and J usage is TRBJ1-1; D is ambiguous. This CDR3 spans 16 amino acids. The V gene lost 1 base and the J gene lost 0 bases, with 13 bases spanning the gap. Germline values: CDR1 SGHRS, CDR2 YFSETQ.

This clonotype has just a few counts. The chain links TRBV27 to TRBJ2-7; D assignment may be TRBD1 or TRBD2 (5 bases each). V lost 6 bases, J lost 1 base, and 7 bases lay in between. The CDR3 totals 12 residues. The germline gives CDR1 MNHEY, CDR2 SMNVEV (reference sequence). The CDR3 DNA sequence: TGTGCCAGCAGGAGGGGTTCCTACGAGCAGTACTTC. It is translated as CASRRGSYEQYF.

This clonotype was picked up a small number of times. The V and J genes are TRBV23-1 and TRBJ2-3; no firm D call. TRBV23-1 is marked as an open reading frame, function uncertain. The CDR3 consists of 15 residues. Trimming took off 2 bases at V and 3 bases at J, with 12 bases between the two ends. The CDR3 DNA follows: TGCGCCAGCAGTCAAAAGTCGGTAGGGACAGATACGCAGTATTTT. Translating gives CASSQKSVGTDTQYF.

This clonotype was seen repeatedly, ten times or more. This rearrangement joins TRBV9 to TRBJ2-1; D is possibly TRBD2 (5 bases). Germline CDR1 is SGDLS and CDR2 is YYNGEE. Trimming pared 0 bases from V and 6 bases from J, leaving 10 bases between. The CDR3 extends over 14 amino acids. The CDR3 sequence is CASSVGGTSNEQFF. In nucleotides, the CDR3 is TGTGCCAGCAGCGTAGGTGGAACTAGCAATGAGCAGTTCTTC.